This T cell receptor (beta chain) comes out of a study of cytomegalovirus exposure and HLA in healthy donors. Findings and caveats of the study: TCR beta sequences reportedly predicted the HLA-A and HLA-B alleles of most subjects accurately. A later look showed TCR association rates differing by HLA locus, highest for DRB1 and lowest for HLA-C. Segments of the TCR beta V type were, in most cases, productive about 90% or about 30% of the time in an earlier analysis. The authors listed around 150 TCR beta chains as cytomegalovirus-associated.

Remarks on this clone: The antigen is not known.

CDR1 and CDR2 from the germline V gene are SGHTA and FQGTGA. J gave up 2 bases and V 5 bases, and 7 bases lay outside the gene matches. CDR3 size: 15 residues. The PCR had 60 Vbeta and 13 Jbeta primers. Libraries were prepared by immunoSEQ multiplex PCR; TCRdb keeps only in-frame clonotypes and omits some of them. The sample has fewer than 150,000 clones; around 85% are singletons. Sequencing input: PBMCs. The receptor was isolated from a woman in her 30s in good health and CMV-seropositive. V and J are TRBV7-3 and TRBJ2-7; 9 nucleotides line up with TRBD1. The CDR3 sequence: CASSPVGQGAYEQYF. The DNA of the CDR3 is TGTGCCAGCAGCCCCGTGGGACAGGGTGCCTACGAGCAGTACTTC.